This T cell receptor beta chain was captured in a study of monozygotic twins with inflammatory bowel disease. As regards this clonotype: The antigen remains undetermined.

TCRdb re-called the 5' RACE reads, yielding one record per CDR3 amino acid sequence without DNA. The sample yields over 200,000 distinct CDR3 sequences, of which the top ten take up 7.5% to 9.5%. The CDR3 has 17 residues. The germline CDR1 and CDR2 sequences are MDHEN and SYDVKM. General study findings and limits: Twins with IBD were found to have lower TCRbeta diversity (inverse Simpson) than healthy co-twins.

The origin of this receptor is a human donor with ulcerative colitis or Crohn's disease, or a healthy co-twin of an affected twin (not recorded which). This rearrangement joins TRBV28 to TRBJ2-2; TCRdb proposes TRBD2, but this gene call is untestable without DNA. The sample consisted of blood. The CDR3 region is CASSPIAGTLNTGELFF.